This passage covers 15 T cell receptor beta chains from one sample sequenced in a study of T cell responses to AZD1222 COVID-19 vaccine. Repertoires were generated with immunoSEQ multiplex PCR, while TCRdb's copy carries only in-frame clones and drops some. This table has 100,000 or so clones, roughly 86% appearing once. Source: peripheral blood, taken 28 days after the second AZD1222 dose. Receptors originate from an adult who received the AZD1222 COVID-19 vaccine.

The chain has TRBV7-2 and TRBJ1-2; 9 nucleotides agree with TRBD1. The CDR3 runs 15 residues. The V and J ends lost 1 base and 3 bases, in that order; junction bases with no gene match: 3. CDR1 and CDR2 from the germline V gene are SGHTA and FQGNSA. CDR3 DNA sequence: TGTGCCAGCAGCTTAGACAGGGGGCGGGACTATGGCTACACCTTC. Translation: CASSLDRGRDYGYTF.

The chain links TRBV2 to TRBJ2-7; the D gene is possibly TRBD1 (5 bases). The CDR3 sequence is 13 residues long. Germline CDR1 reads SNHLY; CDR2 reads FYNNEI. V gave up 6 bases and J gave up 4 bases, with 13 bases separating them. CDR3 in DNA: TGTGCCAGCAGCCCACCGGACACTTACGAGCAGTACTTC. Translation: CASSPPDTYEQYF.

The chain links TRBV4-1 to TRBJ2-7; D not certain. Trimming shortened V by 1 base and J by 2 bases, and 3 bases separated the two germline ends. Per germline, CDR1 MGHRA and CDR2 YSYEKL. The CDR3 length is 12 residues. This chain's CDR3 is CASSQGAYEQYF. CDR3 DNA: TGCGCCAGCAGCCAAGGCGCCTACGAGCAGTACTTC.

This clone appeared a single time. V and J are TRBV5-1 and TRBJ1-1; TRBD1 might be the D (6 bases). CDR1 is SGHRS, CDR2 YFSETQ, per germline. Trimming stripped 4 bases from V and 4 bases from J, with 17 bases between. The CDR3 runs 15 residues. CDR3 coding DNA: TGCGCCAGCAGCGCGGCATGGGGGCCGGGCACTGAAGCTTTCTTT. Translation: CASSAAWGPGTEAFF.

The CDR3 spells CATGPGGTANEKLFF. As DNA, the CDR3 is TGTGCCACGGGTCCGGGGGGTACGGCTAATGAAAAACTGTTTTTT. The chain uses TRBV19 and TRBJ1-4; perhaps TRBD1 as D (5 bases). The CDR3 is made up of 15 amino acids. The V end lost 10 bases, the J end lost 3 bases, and 18 bases lay between the germline ends. Germline assignment: CDR1 LNHDA and CDR2 SQIVND (reference sequence). The full variable domain, rest sourced from reference TRBV19 and TRBJ1-4, is DGGITQSPKYLFRKEGQNVTLSCEQNLNHDAMYWYRQDPGQGLRLIYYSQIVNDFQKGDIAEGYSVSREKKESFPLTVTSAQKNPTAFYLCATGPGGTANEKLFFGSGTQLSVL.

This chain uses TRBV3-1 (or the pseudogene TRBV3-2) with TRBJ2-1; D might be TRBD1 or TRBD2, each matching 6 bases. The germline CDR1 and CDR2 sequences are LGHDT and YNNKEL (reference sequence). Trimming pared 4 bases from V and 8 bases from J, leaving 18 bases between. This CDR3 has 15 residues. CDR3 DNA: TGTGCCAGCAGCCGGGCCAGTCGGGGGCTCGATGAGCAGTTCTTC. Translation: CASSRASRGLDEQFF.

The genes are TRBV6-1 and TRBJ2-6; D gene ambiguous. The CDR3 contains 17 residues. Trimming stripped 4 bases from V and 0 bases from J, with 13 bases between. Germline values: CDR1 MNHNS, CDR2 SASEGT. The CDR3 region has the DNA TGTGCCAGCAGTGCTGGAACTGAAAACTCTGGGGCCAACGTCCTGACTTTC. This gives the protein CASSAGTENSGANVLTF.

The chain couples TRBV2 to TRBJ1-6, with 7 nucleotides matching TRBD1. The CDR3 length is 13 residues. Germline CDR1 SNHLY, CDR2 FYNNEI. The V segment lost 1 base and the J segment 16 bases; nucleotides outside the gene matches: 7. The CDR3, as DNA: TGTGCCAGCAGTGAAGTGCAGGGGGGGAGGCTCCACTTT. It codes for CASSEVQGGRLHF.

The J gene is TRBJ2-5, the V gene TRBV11-2, with D perhaps TRBD2 (7 bases). This CDR3 has 15 residues. Germline V lookup: CDR1 SGHAT, CDR2 FQNNGV. Trimming shortened V by 0 bases and J by 4 bases, and 12 bases separated the two germline ends. The DNA for the CDR3 is TGTGCCAGCAGCTTAGACCGGGGGGCGGGAGAGACCCAGTACTTC. It is translated as CASSLDRGAGETQYF.

The chain links TRBV30 to TRBJ2-1; possible D gene TRBD1, 6 bases. The CDR3 contains 14 residues. Germline CDR1 GTSNPN, CDR2 SVGIG (reference sequence). Trimming pared 4 bases from V and 7 bases from J, leaving 17 bases between. The DNA of the CDR3 is TGTGCCTGGACAGGGGTTTTAACGGATAATGAGCAGTTCTTC. It encodes CAWTGVLTDNEQFF.

This clone has only one observation. This chain connects TRBV27 to TRBJ1-5; TRBD1 is a possible D gene (6 bases). Trimming cost V 10 bases and J 7 bases, with 17 bases left between them. CDR3 length equals 13 residues. CDR1 is MNHEY and CDR2 is SMNVEV in the germline V gene (reference sequence). This chain's CDR3 is CATKPGGQQPQHF. The CDR3 bases are TGTGCCACCAAACCGGGGGGGCAACAGCCCCAGCATTTT.

CDR3 bases: TGTGCCAGCAGCTTAGTATCAGGGTCCCACGAGCAGTACTTC. The encoded protein is CASSLVSGSHEQYF. The chain is built from TRBV7-8 and TRBJ2-7; tentative D call: TRBD1 (5 bases). Germline V CDR1 and CDR2: SGHVS, FQNEAQ. The V gene lost 1 base and the J gene lost 5 bases, with 12 bases spanning the gap. This CDR3 is built from 14 residues. Complete variable domain (other parts from reference TRBV7-8 and TRBJ2-7): GAGVSQSPRYKVAKRGQDVALRCDPISGHVSLFWYQQALGQGPEFLTYFQNEAQLDKSGLPSDRFFAERPEGSVSTLKIQRTQQEDSAVYLCASSLVSGSHEQYFGPGTRLTVT.

The chain carries TRBV5-1 and TRBJ1-1; D call uncertain. V was shortened by 4 bases and J by 0 bases, with 10 bases between the two germline ends. This CDR3 spans 14 amino acids. Looked up from germline, CDR1 is SGHRS and CDR2 is YFSETQ. CDR3 region: CASSGPGLNTEAFF. As DNA, the CDR3 is TGCGCCAGCAGCGGACCTGGATTGAACACTGAAGCTTTCTTT.

The chain couples TRBV29-1 to TRBJ1-2; possibly TRBD1 for D (5 bases). V was cut by 4 bases and J by 6 bases, with 12 bases left in between. This CDR3 has 12 residues. CDR1 is SQVTM, CDR2 ANQGSEA, per germline. This CDR3 is CSVVGGIDGYTF. The DNA of the CDR3 is TGCAGCGTTGTCGGGGGGATTGATGGCTACACCTTC.

CDR3 residues: CASSLGQVGGPEAFF. CDR3 nucleotide sequence: TGTGCCAGCAGTTTAGGCCAGGTGGGGGGACCTGAAGCTTTCTTT. V and J are TRBV28 and TRBJ1-1; possibly TRBD1 for D (5 bases). This CDR3 is built from 15 residues. V was clipped by 2 bases and J by 6 bases, with 16 bases between them. CDR1 and CDR2 (germline): MDHEN, SYDVKM.